This entry is about one T cell receptor (beta chain). This sample is part of a study of shared clonotypes between healthy human individuals. The study ran the assay at deep level. Clones were read by immunoSEQ multiplex PCR, and TCRdb kept only the in-frame ones, dropping some. The data hold about 490,000 clones, with approximately 78% observed a single time. Around 83 million PBMCs served as the genomic DNA source for unsorted samples. The CDR3 totals 14 residues. Germline assignment: CDR1 SGHRS and CDR2 YFSETQ. V gave up 6 bases and J gave up 7 bases, with 17 bases separating them. This clonotype was sampled from a woman between 35 and 50 years old in good health. Some clones in this sample may be carry-over from other donors' samples. The V gene is TRBV5-1, the J gene TRBJ2-1; tentative D call: TRBD2 (6 bases). Sequenced input: PBMCs. The DNA for the CDR3 is TGCGCCAGCAATAGTCGGGAGCCCGGAAATGAGCAGTTCTTC. Translated: CASNSREPGNEQFF.